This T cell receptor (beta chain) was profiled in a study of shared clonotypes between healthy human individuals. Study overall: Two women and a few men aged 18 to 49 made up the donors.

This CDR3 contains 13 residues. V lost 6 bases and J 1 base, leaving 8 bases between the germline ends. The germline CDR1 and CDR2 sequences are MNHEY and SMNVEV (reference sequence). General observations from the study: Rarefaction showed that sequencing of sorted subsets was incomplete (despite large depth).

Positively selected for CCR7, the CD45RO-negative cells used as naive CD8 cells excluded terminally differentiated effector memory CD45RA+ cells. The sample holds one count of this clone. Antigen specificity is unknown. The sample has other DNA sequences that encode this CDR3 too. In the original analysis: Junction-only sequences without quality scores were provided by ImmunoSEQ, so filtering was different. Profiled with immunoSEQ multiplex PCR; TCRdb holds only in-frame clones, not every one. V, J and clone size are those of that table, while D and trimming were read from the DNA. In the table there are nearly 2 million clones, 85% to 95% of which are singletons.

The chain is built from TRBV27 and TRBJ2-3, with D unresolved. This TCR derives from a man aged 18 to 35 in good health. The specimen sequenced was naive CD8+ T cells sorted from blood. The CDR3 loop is CASRWGGTDTQYF. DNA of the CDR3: TGTGCCAGCAGATGGGGTGGCACAGATACGCAGTATTTT.